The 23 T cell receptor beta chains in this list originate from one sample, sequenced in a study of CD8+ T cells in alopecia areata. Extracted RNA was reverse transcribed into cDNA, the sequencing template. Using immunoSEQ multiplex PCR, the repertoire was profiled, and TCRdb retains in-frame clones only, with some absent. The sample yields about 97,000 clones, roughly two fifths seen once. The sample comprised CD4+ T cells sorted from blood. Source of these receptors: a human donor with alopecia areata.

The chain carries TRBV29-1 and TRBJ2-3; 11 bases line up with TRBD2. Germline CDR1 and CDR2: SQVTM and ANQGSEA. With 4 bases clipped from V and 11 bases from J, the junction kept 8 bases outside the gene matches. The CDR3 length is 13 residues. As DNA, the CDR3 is TGCAGCGTTGTGGTACTAGCGGGAGAAGGGCAGTATTTT. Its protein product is CSVVVLAGEGQYF.

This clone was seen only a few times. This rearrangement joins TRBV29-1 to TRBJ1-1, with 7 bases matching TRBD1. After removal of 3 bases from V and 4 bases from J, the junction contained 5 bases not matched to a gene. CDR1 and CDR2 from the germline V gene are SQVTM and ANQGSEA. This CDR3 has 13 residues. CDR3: CSVDPSGGTEAFF. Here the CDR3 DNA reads TGCAGCGTTGATCCTTCAGGGGGCACTGAAGCTTTCTTT. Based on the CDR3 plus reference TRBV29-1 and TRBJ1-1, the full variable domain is SAVISQKPSRDICQRGTSLTIQCQVDSQVTMMFWYRQQPGQSLTLIATANQGSEATYESGFVIDKFPISRPNLTFSTLTVSNMSPEDSSIYLCSVDPSGGTEAFFGQGTRLTVV.

The CDR3 DNA reads as TGTGCCAGCAGCGTAGCTCTCAGCTCCTACAATGAGCAGTTCTTC. Residues: CASSVALSSYNEQFF. The V and J genes are TRBV9 and TRBJ2-1, with D uncertain. The length of the CDR3 is 15 residues. In germline, CDR1 is SGDLS, CDR2 YYNGEE. The V and J ends lost 0 bases and 0 bases respectively, with 7 bases between them.

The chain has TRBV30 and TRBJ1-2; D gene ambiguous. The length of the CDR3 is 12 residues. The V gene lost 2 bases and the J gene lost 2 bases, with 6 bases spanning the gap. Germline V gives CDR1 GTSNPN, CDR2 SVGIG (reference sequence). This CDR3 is CAWSRENYGYTF. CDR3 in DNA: TGTGCCTGGAGTCGTGAAAACTATGGCTACACCTTC. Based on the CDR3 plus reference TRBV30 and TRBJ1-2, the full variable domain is SQTIHQWPATLVQPVGSPLSLECTVEGTSNPNLYWYRQAAGRGLQLLFYSVGIGQISSEVPQNLSASRPQDRQFILSSKKLLLSDSGFYLCAWSRENYGYTFGSGTRLTVV.

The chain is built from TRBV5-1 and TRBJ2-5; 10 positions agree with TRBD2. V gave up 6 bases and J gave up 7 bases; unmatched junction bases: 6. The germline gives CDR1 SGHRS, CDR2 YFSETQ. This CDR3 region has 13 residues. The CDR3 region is CASNLAGAGTQYF. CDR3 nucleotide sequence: TGCGCCAGCAATCTAGCGGGAGCAGGGACCCAGTACTTC.

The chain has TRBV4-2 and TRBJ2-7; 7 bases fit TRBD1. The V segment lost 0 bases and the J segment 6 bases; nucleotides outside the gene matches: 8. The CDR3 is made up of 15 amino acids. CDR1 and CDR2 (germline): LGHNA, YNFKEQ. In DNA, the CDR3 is TGTGCCAGCAGCCAAGAACCTCCCGGACAGGTCGAGCAGTACTTC. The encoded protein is CASSQEPPGQVEQYF.

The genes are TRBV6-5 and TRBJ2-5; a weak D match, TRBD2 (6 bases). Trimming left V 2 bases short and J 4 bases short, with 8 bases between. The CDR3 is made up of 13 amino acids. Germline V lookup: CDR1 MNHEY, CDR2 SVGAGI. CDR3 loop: CASSYRERETQYF. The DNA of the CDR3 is TGTGCCAGCAGTTACCGGGAGCGAGAGACCCAGTACTTC.

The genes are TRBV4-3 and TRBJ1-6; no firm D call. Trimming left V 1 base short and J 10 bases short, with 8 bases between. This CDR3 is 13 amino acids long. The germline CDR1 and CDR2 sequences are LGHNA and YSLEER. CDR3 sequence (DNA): TGCGCCAGCAGCCAAGGGAATAGATCACCCCTCCACTTT. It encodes CASSQGNRSPLHF.

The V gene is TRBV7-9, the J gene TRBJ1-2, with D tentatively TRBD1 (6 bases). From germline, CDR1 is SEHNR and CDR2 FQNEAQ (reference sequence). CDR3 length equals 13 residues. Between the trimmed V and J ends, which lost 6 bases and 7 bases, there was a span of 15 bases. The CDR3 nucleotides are TGTGCCAGCAGGCCGTACAGGGAGGCTGGCTACACCTTC. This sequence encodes CASRPYREAGYTF.

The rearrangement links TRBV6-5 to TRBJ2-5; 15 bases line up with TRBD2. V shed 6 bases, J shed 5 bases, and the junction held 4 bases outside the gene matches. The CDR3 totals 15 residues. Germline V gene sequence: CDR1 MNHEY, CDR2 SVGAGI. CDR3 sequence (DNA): TGTGCCAGCAGACGCGGACTAGCGGGGGGGGAGACCCAGTACTTC. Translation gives CASRRGLAGGETQYF.

CDR3 protein: CASSLAVRGNTEAFF. The CDR3 DNA reads as TGCGCCAGCAGCTTGGCCGTGAGAGGGAACACTGAAGCTTTCTTT. The chain recombines TRBV5-1 with TRBJ1-1, with no clear D. CDR3 length equals 15 residues. CDR1 is SGHRS and CDR2 is YFSETQ in the germline V gene. The V and J ends lost 0 bases and 1 base respectively, with 10 bases between them.

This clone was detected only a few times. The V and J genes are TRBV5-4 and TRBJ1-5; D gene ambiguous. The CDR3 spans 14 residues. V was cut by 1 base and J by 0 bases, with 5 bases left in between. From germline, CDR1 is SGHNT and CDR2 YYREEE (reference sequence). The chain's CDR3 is CASSLQNSNQPQHF. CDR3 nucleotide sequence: TGTGCCAGCAGCTTGCAGAATAGCAATCAGCCCCAGCATTTT.

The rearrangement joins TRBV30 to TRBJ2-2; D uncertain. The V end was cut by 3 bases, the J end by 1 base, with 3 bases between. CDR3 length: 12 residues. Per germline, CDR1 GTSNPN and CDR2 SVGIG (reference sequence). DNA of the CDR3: TGTGCCTGGAGGTGGAACACCGGGGAGCTGTTTTTT. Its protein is CAWRWNTGELFF.

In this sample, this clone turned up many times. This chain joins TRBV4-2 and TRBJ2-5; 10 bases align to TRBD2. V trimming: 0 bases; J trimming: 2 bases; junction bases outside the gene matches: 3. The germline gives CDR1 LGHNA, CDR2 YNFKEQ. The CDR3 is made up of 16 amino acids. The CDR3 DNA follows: TGTGCCAGCAGCCAAGATCTAGCGGGGGAGCAAGAGACCCAGTACTTC. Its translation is CASSQDLAGEQETQYF.

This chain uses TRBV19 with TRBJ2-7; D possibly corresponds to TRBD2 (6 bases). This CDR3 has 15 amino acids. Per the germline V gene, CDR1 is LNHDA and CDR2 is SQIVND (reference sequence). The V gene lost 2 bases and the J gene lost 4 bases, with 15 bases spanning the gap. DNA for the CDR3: TGTGCCAGTAGTATACAGGAGGGACTCCAGTACGAGCAGTACTTC. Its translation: CASSIQEGLQYEQYF.

The CDR3 loop is CAGDRANEQYF. In nucleotides, the CDR3 is TGTGCCGGGGACAGGGCCAACGAGCAGTACTTC. The V and J genes are TRBV30 and TRBJ2-7; 9 nucleotides match TRBD1. J gave up 5 bases and V 8 bases, and 4 bases lay outside the gene matches. This CDR3 has 11 amino acids. CDR1 and CDR2 from the germline V gene are GTSNPN and SVGIG (reference sequence). The whole variable domain, filled in from reference TRBV30 and TRBJ2-7, reads SQTIHQWPATLVQPVGSPLSLECTVEGTSNPNLYWYRQAAGRGLQLLFYSVGIGQISSEVPQNLSASRPQDRQFILSSKKLLLSDSGFYLCAGDRANEQYFGPGTRLTVT.

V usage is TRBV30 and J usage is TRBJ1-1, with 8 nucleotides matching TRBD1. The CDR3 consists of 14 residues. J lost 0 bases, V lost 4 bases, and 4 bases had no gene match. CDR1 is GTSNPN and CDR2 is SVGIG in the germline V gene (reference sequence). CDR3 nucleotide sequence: TGTGCCTGGACCAGGGACAGGCTGAACACTGAAGCTTTCTTT. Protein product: CAWTRDRLNTEAFF.

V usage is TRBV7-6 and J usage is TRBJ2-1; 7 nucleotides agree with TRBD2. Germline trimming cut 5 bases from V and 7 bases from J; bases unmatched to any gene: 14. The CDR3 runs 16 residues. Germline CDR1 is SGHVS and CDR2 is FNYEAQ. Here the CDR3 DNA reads TGTGCCAGCAGCCCCAGAGGAGCGGGGTCTGGGAATGAGCAGTTCTTC. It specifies CASSPRGAGSGNEQFF.

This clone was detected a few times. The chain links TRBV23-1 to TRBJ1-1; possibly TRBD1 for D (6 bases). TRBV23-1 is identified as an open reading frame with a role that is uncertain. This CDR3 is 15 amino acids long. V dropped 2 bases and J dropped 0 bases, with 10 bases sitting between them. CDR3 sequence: CASSQRGIMNTEAFF. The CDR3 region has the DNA TGCGCCAGCAGTCAAAGGGGGATCATGAACACTGAAGCTTTCTTT.

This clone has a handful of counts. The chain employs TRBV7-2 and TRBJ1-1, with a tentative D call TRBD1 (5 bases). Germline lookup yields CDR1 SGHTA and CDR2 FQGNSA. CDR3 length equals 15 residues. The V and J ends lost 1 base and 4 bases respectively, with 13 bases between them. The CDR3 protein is CASSLVPTAGTEAFF. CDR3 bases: TGTGCCAGCAGCTTAGTGCCGACAGCAGGCACTGAAGCTTTCTTT. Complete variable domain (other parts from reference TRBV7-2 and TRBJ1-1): GAGVSQSPSNKVTEKGKDVELRCDPISGHTALYWYRQSLGQGLEFLIYFQGNSAPDKSGLPSDRFSAERTGGSVSTLTIQRTQQEDSAVYLCASSLVPTAGTEAFFGQGTRLTVV.

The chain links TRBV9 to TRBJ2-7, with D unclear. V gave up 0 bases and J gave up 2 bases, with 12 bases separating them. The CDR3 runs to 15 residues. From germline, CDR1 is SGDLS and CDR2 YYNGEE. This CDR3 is CASSVGQDPAYEQYF. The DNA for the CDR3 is TGTGCCAGCAGCGTAGGGCAGGACCCTGCCTACGAGCAGTACTTC.

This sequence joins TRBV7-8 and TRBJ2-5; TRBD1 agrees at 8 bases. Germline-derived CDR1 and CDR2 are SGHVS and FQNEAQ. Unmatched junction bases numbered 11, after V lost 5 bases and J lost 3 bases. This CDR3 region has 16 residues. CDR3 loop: CASSLLSGTGKETQYF. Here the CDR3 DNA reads TGTGCCAGCAGCCTACTTTCCGGGACAGGAAAAGAGACCCAGTACTTC.

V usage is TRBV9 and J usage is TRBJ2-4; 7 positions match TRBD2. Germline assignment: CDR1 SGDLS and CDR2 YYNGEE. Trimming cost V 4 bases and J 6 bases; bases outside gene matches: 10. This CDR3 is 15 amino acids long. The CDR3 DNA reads TGTGCCAGCAGCCCCAACCCTAGGGAGGGAAACATTCAGTACTTC. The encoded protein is CASSPNPREGNIQYF.